These 15 T cell receptor beta chains were sequenced from one sample in a study of blood T cells in healthy people across ages. Next came a second PCR, run for roughly 6 to 11 cycles, which used a sample-barcoded 5' primer along with a J-beta primer mix. TCRdb itself ran the 5' RACE reads through MiXCR, one entry per CDR3 protein. The sample contains 1.5 million to 2 million distinct CDR3 sequences, less than 50% of which appear only once. The sequenced sample was blood. The receptors here all came from a woman aged 40 to 49 in good health.

This clonotype showed up many times. The chain joins TRBV29-1 to TRBJ2-3; no definite D call. The CDR3 runs 9 residues. The V end lost 5 bases, the J end lost 4 bases, and 1 base lay between the germline ends. Germline V gives CDR1 SQVTM, CDR2 ANQGSEA. This chain's CDR3 is CSVSDTQYF. In nucleotides, the CDR3 is TGCAGCGTTTCAGATACGCAGTATTTT.

J is TRBJ2-5 and V is TRBV28; possibly TRBD1 for D (6 bases). Matching the DNA end better, TRBJ2-7 makes the J call doubtful. CDR1 is MDHEN, CDR2 SYDVKM, per germline. CDR3 length: 13 amino acids. This chain's CDR3 is CATNLNRAYEQYF. Here the CDR3 DNA reads TGTGCCACCAACTTAAACAGGGCCTACGAGCAGTACTTC.

The chain carries TRBV6-5 and TRBJ2-3; TRBD2 matches 8 bases. The CDR3 totals 14 residues. Unmatched junction bases numbered 10, after V lost 6 bases and J lost 8 bases. Per the germline V gene, CDR1 is MNHEY and CDR2 is SVGAGI. The CDR3 bases are TGTGCCAGCAGCCGGGGGGGGCTATCTGGTACGCAGTATTTT. Translation gives CASSRGGLSGTQYF.

This clonotype was detected a few times. The rearrangement joins TRBV20-1 to TRBJ2-7; D unresolved. Germline V gives CDR1 DFQATT, CDR2 SNEGSKA (reference sequence). This CDR3 is built from 14 residues. Trimming took off 5 bases at V and 2 bases at J, with 16 bases between the two ends. The CDR3 sequence is CSALPLGIPYEQYF. DNA for the CDR3: TGCAGTGCTCTCCCGCTGGGCATTCCCTACGAGCAGTACTTC.

The chain is built from TRBV20-1 and TRBJ1-2; the D gene is possibly TRBD1 (5 bases). The V end lost 0 bases, the J end lost 6 bases, and 14 bases lay between the germline ends. CDR3 length: 14 amino acids. CDR1 DFQATT and CDR2 SNEGSKA come from the germline V gene (reference sequence). In DNA, the CDR3 is TGCAGTGCTAGAGATCGGAAGGGGAACCATGGCTACACCTTC. Translation gives CSARDRKGNHGYTF.

The chain joins TRBV6-6 to TRBJ2-3; 7 bases are a match to TRBD2. This CDR3 has 15 amino acids. Trimming took 8 bases from V and 2 from J; bases not matched to a gene: 10. Germline CDR1 MNHNY, CDR2 SVGAGI (reference sequence). CDR3 amino acids: CASGKQSGVTDTQYF. For the CDR3, the DNA is TGTGCCAGCGGAAAACAAAGCGGGGTCACAGATACGCAGTATTTT.

The chain has TRBV13 and TRBJ2-3, with 10 bases identical to TRBD1. CDR3 length: 15 residues. The V and J ends lost 5 bases and 4 bases, in that order; junction bases with no gene match: 6. Germline CDR1 reads PRHDT; CDR2 reads FYEKMQ (reference sequence). The CDR3 is CASSRKTGGADTQYF. CDR3 coding DNA: TGTGCCAGCAGCCGGAAGACAGGGGGCGCAGATACGCAGTATTTT. Filled out from reference TRBV13 and TRBJ2-3, the complete variable domain reads AAGVIQSPRHLIKEKRETATLKCYPIPRHDTVYWYQQGPGQDPQFLISFYEKMQSDKGSIPDRFSAQQFSDYHSELNMSSLELGDSALYFCASSRKTGGADTQYFGPGTRLTVL.

This clonotype was counted a few times. The chain combines TRBV11-2 with TRBJ2-7; D is unresolved. The V and J ends lost 1 base and 3 bases respectively, with 7 bases between them. CDR3 length: 13 residues. The germline CDR1 and CDR2 sequences are SGHAT and FQNNGV. The CDR3 DNA reads TGTGCCAGCAGCTTAGCCTCATTCTACGAGCAGTACTTC. This translates into CASSLASFYEQYF.

The V call is TRBV11-2, the J call TRBJ1-4, with no clear D. The ends were cut back, 0 bases at V and 0 bases at J, with 5 bases in the middle. Germline V gene lookup returns CDR1 SGHAT and CDR2 FQNNGV. CDR3 size: 15 residues. CDR3 region: CASSLDRTTNEKLFF. CDR3 nucleotide sequence: TGTGCCAGCAGCTTAGACCGGACAACTAATGAAAAACTGTTTTTT.

The V gene is TRBV4-3, the J gene TRBJ1-6, with no clear D. CDR3 size: 17 residues. Germline CDR1 and CDR2: LGHNA and YSLEER. V was shortened by 5 bases and J by 0 bases, with 14 bases between the two germline ends. The CDR3 nucleotides are TGCGCCAGCAGCTACGACCAGATGAGCTCCTATAATTCACCCCTCCACTTT. This translates into CASSYDQMSSYNSPLHF.

V gene TRBV27 combines with J gene TRBJ2-1, with 7 positions matching TRBD2. CDR1 is MNHEY, CDR2 SMNVEV, per germline (reference sequence). The CDR3 is made up of 14 amino acids. V gave up 3 bases and J gave up 9 bases; unmatched junction bases: 8. The CDR3 DNA is TGTGCCAGCAGTTTGGCACTAGCGAGCGGTGAGCAGTTCTTC. It encodes CASSLALASGEQFF.

This clonotype was observed a handful of times. The chain is built from TRBV5-1 and TRBJ2-1; D call uncertain. Germline-derived CDR1 and CDR2 are SGHRS and YFSETQ. Trimming removed 2 bases from V and 7 bases from J, with 13 bases in between. This CDR3 is 14 amino acids long. Here the CDR3 reads CASSFSTPGNEQFF. The CDR3 coding sequence is TGCGCCAGCAGCTTCTCGACGCCTGGGAATGAGCAGTTCTTC.

This clonotype was found a few times. This chain links TRBV7-2 with TRBJ2-3, with 8 bases that match TRBD2. Germline values: CDR1 SGHTA, CDR2 FQGNSA. Trimming removed 1 base from V and 1 base from J; junction bases left unmatched: 7. This CDR3 is 17 amino acids long. The CDR3 loop is CASSLDKARGGTDTQYF. The CDR3 DNA follows: TGTGCCAGCAGCTTAGATAAGGCGCGGGGGGGCACAGATACGCAGTATTTT.

The rearrangement uses TRBV12-3 or TRBV12-4 and TRBJ1-2; D perhaps matches TRBD1 (5 bases). This CDR3 region has 13 residues. Trimming cost V 5 bases and J 2 bases, with 9 bases left between them. The CDR3 loop reads CASSHGANYGYTF. The CDR3 bases are TGTGCCAGCAGTCATGGGGCCAACTATGGCTACACCTTC.

This chain joins TRBV28 and TRBJ1-5, with 7 bases lining up with TRBD1. The trim removed 6 bases at V and 1 base at J, leaving 9 bases unmatched. In germline, CDR1 is MDHEN, CDR2 SYDVKM. The CDR3 is made up of 16 amino acids. DNA for the CDR3: TGTGCCAGCAGAAAGGGACAGCGTGGCAGCAATCAGCCCCAGCATTTT. Its protein is CASRKGQRGSNQPQHF.